This TCR beta chain was obtained from a study of Graves' ophthalmopathy and Graves' hyperthyroidism (dated by TCRdb to between 2018 and 2020). Regarding the complete study: Peripheral blood was collected before any treatment was given, at the time of initial diagnosis. The study used signatures of the TCR beta repertoire to tell Graves' ophthalmopathy apart from Graves' hyperthyroidism and to predict which patients would progress to ophthalmopathy. In total, 135 blood samples were TCR-sequenced: fewer than 50 ophthalmopathy, some 80 hyperthyroidism and some 17 hyperthyroidism-to-ophthalmopathy patients. A discovery set of about a hundred patients (43 ophthalmopathy, approximately 58 stable hyperthyroidism) was enrolled to explore V-J signatures distinguishing ophthalmopathy from hyperthyroidism. The independent validation cohort included approximately 19 hyperthyroidism patients plus 17 patients who later progressed from hyperthyroidism to ophthalmopathy. T-cell repertoires of thyroid tissue and blood were compared in about 6 hyperthyroidism patients. Following sampling, methimazole starting at 30 mg daily was administered to hyperthyroidism patients, and high-dose intravenous methylprednisolone was administered to ophthalmopathy patients.

This clonotype was seen many times. Which antigen it targets is not known. No much larger clone is present one base from it, and per-base qualities are unavailable. V is trimmed back by 3 bases and J by 5 bases, and the junction contains 10 bases that no gene match accounts for. CDR1 and CDR2 are drawn from the germline V gene: SGDLS, YYNGEE. Including cysteine and phenylalanine, the CDR3 has 15 amino acids. Only the CDR3 portion is preserved as DNA: 45 bases, with reading frame beginning at the first base. For repertoire sequencing, TCR beta CDR3 regions were amplified from RNA transcripts. The first round was an RT-PCR using HTBI primers with the Qiagen OneStep RT-PCR kit, and this first round was followed by a second-round multiplex PCR, then size selection and purification. The libraries underwent paired-end sequencing with 100 bp reads on an Illumina HiSeq2000. Per the original workflow: SOAPnuke was used for read processing, and reads with adapters, uncalled bases, a mean Phred below 15, or no exact constant-primer or identifier match were discarded. High-quality paired reads were merged with COPE v1.2.5. Clonotypes were defined as unique nucleotide sequences and were aligned to IMGT TRB V, D and J references using MiTCR v1.1. The analysis was limited to V-J combinations with a frequency above 0.0001, which together covered 99.2% of repertoires. A TCR clonal expansion and chaos score per V-J combination was defined as the ratio of F50 clonal expansion to chaos observed in the TCRdist matrix. Welch's t-statistics and random forest were used to reduce the features to about a dozen V-J combinations, which were then used as input to a naive Bayes classifier. The similarity between thyroid and blood repertoires was quantified using the Morisita-Horn index. The raw public reads went through TCRdb reprocessing: fastp at Q25, MiXCR clone calling, in-frame beta chains kept. All rows with the same CDR3 protein become a single entry with the most common DNA and genes. These V and J calls derive from TCRdb rather than the authors' analysis. The sample data list hundreds of thousands of distinct CDR3 sequences, and under 50% of these were observed just once. The top ten hold roughly 3.5% of the sample.

Broad study findings and their caveats: Most of the expanded thyroid clonotypes with a frequency above 0.001 were also detected in blood, and it was suggested that the thyroid immune response may be reflected by blood repertoires. In validation, the model predicted ophthalmopathy progression with 70.59% sensitivity and 72.22% specificity; 12 predicted patients were CT-confirmed with GO in a median of approximately 6.5 months. The 13-signature model separated ophthalmopathy from stable hyperthyroidism with 85% to 90% sensitivity and around 81% specificity in cross-validation, and 80%/75% in the test set. No statistical method was used to predetermine the sample size, and group allocation was not hidden from the investigators.

Patients with ophthalmopathy had moderately to severely active disease, with a Clinical Activity Score of 3 or more, a NOSPECS grade of 4 or more, and a disease duration of less than 3 months. Patients with other autoimmune diseases, uncontrolled infections, pregnancy or lactation were excluded from the study. Diagnosis was based on clinical symptoms, serum thyroxine, TRAb, thyroid ultrasound and orbital computed tomography. PBMCs were isolated from 10 ml of fresh peripheral blood by Ficoll-Paque density gradient centrifugation. Total RNA was extracted using Trizol reagent, and RNA quality was checked on an Agilent 2100 Bioanalyzer.

The sequenced sample consisted of peripheral blood. Recombination connected TRBV9 to TRBJ2-5, with TRBD2 identical over 7 junction bases. The TCR was taken from an adult man with Graves' ophthalmopathy. The nucleotide sequence reads as follows: TGTGCCAGCAGCGCCGTGGGAGGGGTCGAGGAGACCCAGTACTTC. It specifies CASSAVGGVEETQYF. Here the CDR3 is joined to the reference TRBV9 and TRBJ2-5 genes, and the full variable domain is: DSGVTQTPKHLITATGQRVTLRCSPRSGDLSVYWYQQSLDQGLQFLIQYYNGEERAKGNILERFSAQQFPDLHSELNLSSLELGDSALYFCASSAVGGVEETQYFGPGTRLLVL.